The entry below gives a single T cell receptor (beta chain) sequence along with its context. The sample is drawn from a study of cytomegalovirus exposure and HLA in healthy donors. The V gene's germline CDR1 is SGDLS and CDR2 YYNGEE. V shed 0 bases, J shed 8 bases, and the junction held 10 bases outside the gene matches. This CDR3 is 16 amino acids long. Amplification used 60 Vbeta primers and 13 Jbeta primers. The repertoire was sequenced with immunoSEQ multiplex PCR; TCRdb's copy has only in-frame clones and lacks some. The table has 100,000 or so clones, about three quarters seen once; the top ten hold about 5.8%.

This clonotype was obtained from a male donor in good health and CMV-seronegative. The genes are TRBV9 and TRBJ2-1, with 8 positions matching TRBD1. The source material was PBMCs. The CDR3 region has the DNA TGTGCCAGCAGCGTAGATTCCGGGACAGGATTCTATGAGCAGTTCTTC. Translating gives CASSVDSGTGFYEQFF.